This T cell receptor beta chain is from a study of blood T cell repertoires in COVID-19. V lost 4 bases and J lost 6; bases outside the gene matches: 6. The germline V gene has CDR1 SGHDT and CDR2 YYEEEE. The CDR3 runs 15 residues. Assay used: immunoSEQ multiplex PCR; TCRdb lists only in-frame clones, some missing. This table holds some 130,000 clones, 90% found once. Sequencing used peripheral blood. This TCR came from a man in his fifties or sixties with COVID-19, enrolled during active disease. This rearrangement joins TRBV5-6 to TRBJ2-1, with 11 bases that match TRBD1. The CDR3 protein is CASSLRDRGSNEQFF. The CDR3 bases are TGTGCCAGCAGCCTCCGGGACAGGGGGAGCAATGAGCAGTTCTTC.